This is a list of T cell receptor beta chains from one sample in a study of beta chain features in type 1 diabetes. Using immunoSEQ multiplex PCR, the repertoire was profiled, and TCRdb retains in-frame clones only, with some absent. The sample includes hundreds of thousands of clones, roughly 15% of them seen just once. Specimen: naive CD4+ T cells from blood. These receptors all come from a woman under 30 in good health. CDR3s include the opening cysteine and the closing phenylalanine or tryptophan. D genes are given only for firm matches. Clone size, where shown, is once, few, many, or a class for clones that have expanded.

DNA: TGTGCCAGCGCCCTAGCTGGCGGGAACTATGGCTACACCTTC
CDR3: CASALAGGNYGYTF
D: .
size: .
J: TRBJ1-2
V: TRBV6-5

DNA: TGTGCCAGCAGCCCATCCCGGCCCACACGAAACTATGGCTACACCTTC
CDR3: CASSPSRPTRNYGYTF
D: .
size: few
J: TRBJ1-2
V: TRBV27

DNA: TGTGCCAGCAGTCTTCGTGACCGCACAGATACGCAGTATTTT
CDR3: CASSLRDRTDTQYF
D: .
size: .
J: TRBJ2-3
V: TRBV25-1

DNA: TGTGCCAGCAACATCAGGGGGCTCTCCTACGAGCAGTACTTC
CDR3: CASNIRGLSYEQYF
D: TRBD1
size: few
J: TRBJ2-7
V: TRBV28

DNA: TGTGCCAGTAGTCCCGGGCCGAACACTGAAGCTTTCTTT
CDR3: CASSPGPNTEAFF
D: .
size: few
J: TRBJ1-1
V: TRBV19

DNA: TGTGCCACCAGCAGAGATGAAGAGCGCGGGGAGCTGTTTTTT
CDR3: CATSRDEERGELFF
D: .
size: few
J: TRBJ2-2
V: TRBV15

DNA: TGTGCCAGCAGAGGGGGGAACACTGAAGCTTTCTTT
CDR3: CASRGGNTEAFF
D: .
size: few
J: TRBJ1-1
V: TRBV7-2

DNA: TGTGCCAGCAGCCAAGTTCAGAGCTCTGGAAACACCATATATTTT
CDR3: CASSQVQSSGNTIYF
D: .
size: .
J: TRBJ1-3
V: TRBV4-2

DNA: TGTGCCACCAGCAGAGATCGGGACAGGGGGCAGTTCTTC
CDR3: CATSRDRDRGQFF
D: TRBD1
size: few
J: TRBJ2-1
V: TRBV15

DNA: TGTGCCAGCAGCGTATCTCCCTTTTATTACAATGAGCAGTTCTTC
CDR3: CASSVSPFYYNEQFF
D: .
size: few
J: TRBJ2-1
V: TRBV9

DNA: TGTGCCAGCAGCTTACGAGGGAACACCGGGGAGCTGTTTTTT
CDR3: CASSLRGNTGELFF
D: .
size: .
J: TRBJ2-2
V: TRBV11-2

DNA: TGTGCCAGCAGTGCTAGGACAGGCACCTACGAGCAGTACTTC
CDR3: CASSARTGTYEQYF
D: TRBD1
size: .
J: TRBJ2-7
V: TRBV2

DNA: TGTGCCAGCAGTTCTGGACTAGCGGGAGTAGGCCACGAGCAGTACTTC
CDR3: CASSSGLAGVGHEQYF
D: TRBD2
size: .
J: TRBJ2-7
V: TRBV28

DNA: TGTGCCATCAGTGAGCCAACGACTAGCCGGGGGGAATATACGCAGTATTTT
CDR3: CAISEPTTSRGEYTQYF
D: TRBD2
size: .
J: TRBJ2-3
V: TRBV10-3

DNA: TGTGCCAGCTCGCCCAGGACAGGGGCCTACAATGAGCAGTTCTTC
CDR3: CASSPRTGAYNEQFF
D: TRBD1
size: many
J: TRBJ2-1
V: TRBV18

DNA: TGTGCCAGCAATGGGCAGAGACTAGTGTTTGAGCAGTTCTTC
CDR3: CASNGQRLVFEQFF
D: .
size: few
J: TRBJ2-1
V: TRBV28

DNA: TGTGCCAGCTCACCGCGGGACGGAGCCTACGAGCAGTACTTC
CDR3: CASSPRDGAYEQYF
D: .
size: .
J: TRBJ2-7
V: TRBV18

DNA: TGTGCCAGCAGTCTGCTCACAGTCGACGAGCGAGATACGCAGTATTTT
CDR3: CASSLLTVDERDTQYF
D: .
size: few
J: TRBJ2-3
V: TRBV28

DNA: TGTGCCAGCTCACCACCCGCGGGAGGGCCGGATACGCAGTATTTT
CDR3: CASSPPAGGPDTQYF
D: TRBD2
size: .
J: TRBJ2-3
V: TRBV18

DNA: TGTGCCAGCAGCTTGTGGCAGGGTCATAAGCAGTTCTTC
CDR3: CASSLWQGHKQFF
D: .
size: few
J: TRBJ2-1
V: TRBV5-4

DNA: TGTGCCAGCAGTGAAAGCCGCCTTCGAACTTTCTTT
CDR3: CASSESRLRTFF
D: .
size: few
J: TRBJ1-1
V: TRBV2

DNA: TGCGCCAGCAGCCGGCTAGGGACATCCCAAGAGACCCAGTACTTC
CDR3: CASSRLGTSQETQYF
D: .
size: .
J: TRBJ2-5
V: TRBV5-1

DNA: TGTGCCAGCAGCTGGACAGGGTTGGAGACCCAGTACTTC
CDR3: CASSWTGLETQYF
D: TRBD1
size: few
J: TRBJ2-5
V: TRBV5-6

DNA: TGTGCCAGCAGCTTAGTGCGGGCTTCCTACAATGAGCAGTTCTTC
CDR3: CASSLVRASYNEQFF
D: .
size: few
J: TRBJ2-1
V: TRBV7-8